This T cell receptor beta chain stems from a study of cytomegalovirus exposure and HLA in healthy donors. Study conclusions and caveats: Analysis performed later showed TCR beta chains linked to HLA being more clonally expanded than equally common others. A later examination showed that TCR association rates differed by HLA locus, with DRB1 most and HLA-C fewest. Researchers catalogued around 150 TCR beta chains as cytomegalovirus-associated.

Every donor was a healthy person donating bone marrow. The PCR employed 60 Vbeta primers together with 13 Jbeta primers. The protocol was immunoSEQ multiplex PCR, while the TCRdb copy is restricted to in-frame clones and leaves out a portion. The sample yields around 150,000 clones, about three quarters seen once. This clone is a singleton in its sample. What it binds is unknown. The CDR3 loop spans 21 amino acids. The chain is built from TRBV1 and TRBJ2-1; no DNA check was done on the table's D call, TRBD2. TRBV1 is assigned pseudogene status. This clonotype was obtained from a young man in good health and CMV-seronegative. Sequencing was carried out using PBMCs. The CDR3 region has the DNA TGCACCAGCAGCCAAGTCTATGGGACTGCGCCTGATTTCCCGTCCTACAATGAGCAGTTCTTC. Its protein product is CTSSQVYGTAPDFPSYNEQFF.